This T cell receptor beta chain came from a study of a mutant IDH1 vaccine in newly diagnosed glioma. Study-level background: The sex distribution of treated patients was approximately 62% male and around 40% female, with a mean age of around 43 years.

The study's findings and limits: The study observed vaccine-induced immune responses in roughly 93% of patients.

Time point reported: week 11, during vaccination. Doses comprised 300 ug of mutant IDH1 20-mer peptide each, plus topical imiquimod. Concerning this clone: Its target is unknown.

The CDR3 covers 16 residues. Germline assignment: CDR1 SGHNT and CDR2 YYREEE (reference sequence). Trimming stripped 4 bases from V and 5 bases from J, with 21 bases between. Profiling relied on immunoSEQ multiplex PCR, and the TCRdb table lists in-frame clones only, not all of them. Of some 64,000 clones listed, less than 85% are singletons. The source of this sequence is a woman aged 50 to 60 with glioma. This rearrangement joins TRBV5-4 to TRBJ2-5, with D perhaps TRBD1 (6 bases). The material sequenced was PBMCs, taken from a glioma patient whose treatment included an IDH1 peptide vaccine. CDR3 DNA sequence: TGTGCCAGCAGCGCAAAGGGACATCGAAAGACGGAGACCCAGTACTTC. Its translation: CASSAKGHRKTETQYF.